The 10 T cell receptor beta chains below were found in one sample sequenced in a study of cytomegalovirus exposure and HLA in healthy donors. With 60 Vbeta and 13 Jbeta primers, the PCR was carried out. Method: immunoSEQ multiplex PCR; TCRdb's copy keeps in-frame clones and lacks some. This sample contains about 200,000 clones. Sequenced sample: PBMCs. The receptors derive from a girl aged 2 to 9 in good health and CMV-seropositive.

The chain carries TRBV7-9 and TRBJ2-2, with D tentatively TRBD1 (6 bases). Germline values: CDR1 SEHNR, CDR2 FQNEAQ (reference sequence). V lost 2 bases and J 1 base, leaving 8 bases between the germline ends. The CDR3 length is 15 residues. CDR3 nucleotide sequence: TGTGCCAGCAGCTTAACAGGGAAGAACACCGGGGAGCTGTTTTTT. Translating gives CASSLTGKNTGELFF.

The chain links TRBV7-2 to TRBJ1-2; the D is unclear. V was pared by 4 bases and J by 0 bases, with 6 bases between. The CDR3 runs to 13 residues. Germline V gives CDR1 SGHTA, CDR2 FQGNSA. CDR3 nucleotide sequence: TGTGCCAGCAGCTCCGGAGCTAACTATGGCTACACCTTC. It codes for CASSSGANYGYTF.

This sequence joins TRBV27 and TRBJ1-5; no firm D call. This CDR3 has 12 amino acids. Trimming removed 5 bases at V and 2 bases at J, with 4 bases between. Germline CDR1 MNHEY, CDR2 SMNVEV (reference sequence). For the CDR3, the DNA is TGTGCCAGCAGTCAGGGCAATCAGCCCCAGCATTTT. Encoded protein: CASSQGNQPQHF.

This chain links TRBV5-6 with TRBJ2-1, with D maybe TRBD2 (5 bases). CDR1 is SGHDT, CDR2 YYEEEE, per germline. The V gene lost 3 bases and the J gene lost 6 bases, with 16 bases spanning the gap. This CDR3 spans 15 amino acids. CDR3 DNA sequence: TGTGCCAGCAGCTCGGAAGTGACTAATACCAATGAGCAGTTCTTC. As protein: CASSSEVTNTNEQFF.

The chain couples TRBV5-1 to TRBJ2-1, with D perhaps TRBD1 (5 bases). CDR3 length: 15 residues. Germline assignment: CDR1 SGHRS and CDR2 YFSETQ. Trimming cost V 3 bases and J 7 bases, with 17 bases left between them. The CDR3 sequence is CASSSGSRPVNEQFF. CDR3 coding DNA: TGCGCCAGCAGCTCAGGGTCGAGGCCAGTAAATGAGCAGTTCTTC.

The V and J genes are TRBV28 and TRBJ2-7; TRBD2 matches 8 bases. Germline V CDR1 and CDR2: MDHEN, SYDVKM. The trim removed 4 bases at V and 3 bases at J, leaving 8 bases unmatched. The CDR3 has 15 residues. CDR3 sequence: CASSSALAGLYEQYF. CDR3 coding DNA: TGTGCCAGCAGTTCGGCTCTAGCGGGTCTCTACGAGCAGTACTTC. The whole variable domain, filled in from reference TRBV28 and TRBJ2-7, reads DVKVTQSSRYLVKRTGEKVFLECVQDMDHENMFWYRQDPGLGLRLIYFSYDVKMKEKGDIPEGYSVSREKKERFSLILESASTNQTSMYLCASSSALAGLYEQYFGPGTRLTVT.

The J gene is TRBJ2-3, the V gene TRBV19; 10 bases are a match to TRBD1. Trimming at V came to 6 bases and at J to 5 bases, leaving 14 bases not matched to a gene. In germline, CDR1 is LNHDA, CDR2 SQIVND (reference sequence). The CDR3 extends over 17 amino acids. The CDR3, as DNA: TGTGCCAGTAGCATACCAGCGGGACAGGGGCTGCGAGATACGCAGTATTTT. It is translated as CASSIPAGQGLRDTQYF.

The chain uses TRBV4-2 and TRBJ2-1; 14 positions match TRBD2. Per the germline V gene, CDR1 is LGHNA and CDR2 is YNFKEQ. This CDR3 has 17 residues. V lost 4 bases to trimming and J lost 7 bases; unmatched junction nucleotides: 9. CDR3 amino acids: CASSRYGTSGSLNEQFF. The CDR3 DNA follows: TGTGCCAGCAGCCGATACGGGACTAGCGGGAGTCTAAATGAGCAGTTCTTC.

The chain has TRBV7-2 and TRBJ1-1, with 9 positions matching TRBD1. The germline CDR1 and CDR2 sequences are SGHTA and FQGNSA. V gave up 0 bases and J gave up 5 bases; unmatched junction bases: 4. CDR3 size: 15 residues. The CDR3 here is CASSLAPGTGTEAFF. The CDR3, as DNA: TGTGCCAGCAGCTTAGCGCCGGGGACAGGGACTGAAGCTTTCTTT.

J is TRBJ2-7 and V is TRBV7-6; TRBD1 is a possible D gene (5 bases). CDR1 is SGHVS, CDR2 FNYEAQ, per germline. CDR3 length: 11 amino acids. V was trimmed by 5 bases and J by 6 bases, leaving 8 bases between them. CDR3 amino acids: CASSQGTEQYF. CDR3 sequence (DNA): TGTGCCAGCAGCCAGGGTACCGAGCAGTACTTC.